This TCR beta chain is from a study of blood T cell repertoires in COVID-19. Study information: There were acute and convalescent COVID-19 samples, and they came from the United States, Italy and Spain.

Germline V gene lookup returns CDR1 MDHEN and CDR2 SYDVKM. The CDR3 has 16 residues. V lost 6 bases and J lost 4; bases outside the gene matches: 7. Authors' methods: From reference gene primer amplification, estimates of nucleated cell counts were derived. The method was immunoSEQ multiplex PCR; TCRdb's version includes in-frame clones alone and lacks a portion of them. V and J calls and clone size come straight from that table; D and trimming were deduced from the DNA. This sample carries a few hundred thousand clones, about 91% of them seen once, and the ten largest clones take roughly 2.7%. Enrollment of patients from Seattle took place during active infection, with longitudinal follow-up.

The chain uses TRBV28 and TRBJ2-3; TRBD2 matches 13 bases. The clonotype originates from a person under 35 with COVID-19, enrolled during active disease. Sample: peripheral blood. In nucleotides, the CDR3 is TGTGCCAGCAGCAACGCTGGACTAGCGGGAGCAGATACGCAGTATTTT. This gives the protein CASSNAGLAGADTQYF.